Each of the 11 T cell receptor beta chains below was sequenced from the same sample in a study of early T cells in non-severe SARS-CoV-2 infection. MiXCR, applied by TCRdb to the 5' RACE reads, yields one record per CDR3 protein. The sample shows about 60,000 distinct CDR3 sequences, about an eighth of them seen only once. The sequencing input was whole blood. These receptors were obtained from an adult who was a healthcare worker with PCR-confirmed SARS-CoV-2 infection or an uninfected control (not recorded which).

This clonotype was seen many times. The chain couples TRBV18 to TRBJ2-7; possible D gene TRBD2, 5 bases. Trimming shortened V by 6 bases and J by 2 bases, and 14 bases separated the two germline ends. The CDR3 contains 14 residues. The V gene's germline CDR1 is KGHSH and CDR2 LQKENI. The CDR3, as DNA: TGTGCCAGCTCCCCCGAGCTAGCAACCTACGAGCAGTACTTC. It encodes CASSPELATYEQYF.

This clonotype turned up a few times. CDR3 sequence reads: CASSQVFQLGEQYF. CDR3 bases: TGTGCCAGCAGCCAAGTTTTTCAGCTCGGGGAGCAGTACTTC. The gene calls are TRBV3-1 and TRBJ2-7; the D is unclear. The CDR3 contains 14 residues. Trimming cost V 1 base and J 7 bases, with 14 bases left between them. Germline-derived CDR1 and CDR2 are LGHDT and YNNKEL (reference sequence).

V gene TRBV7-2 combines with J gene TRBJ2-6; no clear D. V was cut by 1 base and J by 0 bases, with 7 bases left in between. This CDR3 is built from 16 residues. Germline V lookup: CDR1 SGHTA, CDR2 FQGNSA. For the CDR3, the DNA is TGTGCCAGCAGCTTAGAGGTTTACTCTGGGGCCAACGTCCTGACTTTC. Translating gives CASSLEVYSGANVLTF.

Ten or more counts support this clonotype. V is TRBV20-1 and J is TRBJ2-3; 9 positions agree with TRBD2. V gave up 6 bases and J gave up 3 bases; unmatched junction bases: 13. The length of the CDR3 is 16 residues. The V gene's germline CDR1 is DFQATT and CDR2 SNEGSKA (reference sequence). The CDR3 bases are TGCAGTGCAAAATTAGGGGCGGGAGGGGTGACAGATACGCAGTATTTT. As protein: CSAKLGAGGVTDTQYF.

This clonotype was found a few times. The chain couples TRBV25-1 to TRBJ2-7; D is unresolved. The CDR3 totals 13 residues. V was clipped by 3 bases and J by 6 bases, with 12 bases between them. Germline V gene lookup returns CDR1 MGHDK and CDR2 SYGVNS. CDR3 DNA: TGTGCCAGCAGTGACCTAAGTCCGGGCGAGCAGTACTTC. Encoded protein: CASSDLSPGEQYF.

CDR3: CASSLGGKGSSEQYF. In nucleotides, the CDR3 is TGTGCCAGCAGCTTAGGTGGCAAAGGGAGCTCCGAGCAGTACTTC. The chain recombines TRBV7-9 with TRBJ2-7; TRBD2 is a possible D gene (5 bases). V lost 1 base and J 6 bases, leaving 16 bases between the germline ends. Germline V gene sequence: CDR1 SEHNR, CDR2 FQNEAQ (reference sequence). This CDR3 contains 15 residues.

This clonotype has ten or more counts. This chain uses TRBV7-9 with TRBJ1-1, with 7 bases matching TRBD1. V was clipped by 1 base and J by 1 base; unmatched bases: 6. This CDR3 is built from 16 residues. From germline, CDR1 is SEHNR and CDR2 FQNEAQ (reference sequence). The CDR3 coding sequence is TGTGCCAGCAGCTTAGTTTTTGACAGGGAGAACACTGAAGCTTTCTTT. Translated, it gives CASSLVFDRENTEAFF.

This clonotype appeared a few times. The chain couples TRBV28 to TRBJ2-2, with D hard to call. V was trimmed by 6 bases and J by 5 bases, leaving 4 bases between them. This CDR3 region has 11 residues. Germline lookup yields CDR1 MDHEN and CDR2 SYDVKM. The CDR3 DNA reads TGTGCCAGCAGAAGGACCGGGGAGCTGTTTTTT. It yields the protein CASRRTGELFF.

This clonotype was seen a few times. The chain couples TRBV28 to TRBJ1-1; D is unresolved. Germline V lookup: CDR1 MDHEN, CDR2 SYDVKM. V was trimmed by 1 base and J by 11 bases, leaving 14 bases between them. The CDR3 consists of 13 residues. The CDR3: CASSLSPGPGAFF. The CDR3 nucleotides read TGTGCCAGCAGTTTATCACCCGGGCCTGGGGCTTTCTTT.

This clonotype has a count of ten or more. The chain couples TRBV29-1 to TRBJ2-7; D remains unclear. Trimming left V 6 bases short and J 6 bases short, with 12 bases between. The CDR3 runs to 11 residues. Germline V gene data show CDR1 as SQVTM and CDR2 as ANQGSEA. The CDR3 loop reads CSVGKPPEQYF. The CDR3 DNA reads as TGCAGCGTGGGCAAACCCCCCGAGCAGTACTTC.

In this sample, this clonotype turned up a few times. Relative to the germline gene, one junction end is altered; a read error may explain this. The V gene is TRBV29-1, the J gene TRBJ2-6; possibly TRBD2 for D (6 bases). Germline V gene sequence: CDR1 SQVTM, CDR2 ANQGSEA. The length of the CDR3 is 12 residues. The CDR3 reads CSATDGGNVLTF. CDR3 DNA: TGCAGCGCCACCGACGGGGGCAACGTCCTGACTTTC.